One TCR beta chain is described in this entry. As yet, its antigen is unknown. Distinct nucleotide sequences in the sample also encode this CDR3. Produced via immunoSEQ multiplex PCR; TCRdb's table is partial and in-frame only. The table includes some 79,000 clones, 85% to 90% detected once. The CDR3 covers 13 residues. Germline V gives CDR1 MDHEN, CDR2 SYDVKM. Trimming removed 1 base from V and 5 bases from J, with 8 bases in between. The data are from a study of graft-versus-host responses after intestinal transplantation. This rearrangement joins TRBV28 to TRBJ1-1; D is unresolved. This clonotype was obtained from a human donor who received an intestinal transplant. The sequenced sample was unstimulated CD4+ T cells sorted from spleen or lymph node cells, obtained before intestinal transplant. DNA for the CDR3: TGTGCCAGCAGTTTATTAGGAGGAACTGAAGCTTTCTTT. It specifies CASSLLGGTEAFF. The full variable domain, its missing parts supplied by reference TRBV28 and TRBJ1-1, is DVKVTQSSRYLVKRTGEKVFLECVQDMDHENMFWYRQDPGLGLRLIYFSYDVKMKEKGDIPEGYSVSREKKERFSLILESASTNQTSMYLCASSLLGGTEAFFGQGTRLTVV.